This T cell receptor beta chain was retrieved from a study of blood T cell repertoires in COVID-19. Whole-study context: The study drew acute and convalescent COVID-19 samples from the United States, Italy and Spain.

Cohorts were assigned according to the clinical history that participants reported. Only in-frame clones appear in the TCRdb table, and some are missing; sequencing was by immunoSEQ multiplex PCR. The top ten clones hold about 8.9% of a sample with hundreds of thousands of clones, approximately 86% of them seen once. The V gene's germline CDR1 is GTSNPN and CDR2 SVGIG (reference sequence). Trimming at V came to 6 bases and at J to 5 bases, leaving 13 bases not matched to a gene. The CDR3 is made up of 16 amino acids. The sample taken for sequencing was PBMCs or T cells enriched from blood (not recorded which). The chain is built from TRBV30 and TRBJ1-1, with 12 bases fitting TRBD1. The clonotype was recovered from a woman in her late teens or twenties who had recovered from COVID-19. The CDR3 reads CACGTGGAWSWTEAFF. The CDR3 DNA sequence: TGTGCCTGTGGGACAGGGGGCGCCTGGAGTTGGACTGAAGCTTTCTTT.